The entry below describes one T cell receptor beta chain. Antigen unknown. This record belongs to a study of memory CD4+ T cells and cytomegalovirus serostatus. Study overall: Healthy Belgian adult donors included about nine CMV-positive and 24 CMV-negative people. Study results and limitations: Median bootstrapped AUC for CMV status was about 0.94 originally, less than 0.92 US-trained.

CDR1 LNHDA and CDR2 SQIVND come from the germline V gene (reference sequence). The CDR3 spans 14 residues. V dropped 3 bases and J dropped 3 bases, with 11 bases sitting between them. Repertoires were generated with immunoSEQ multiplex PCR, while TCRdb's copy carries only in-frame clones and drops some. This sample has about 57,000 clones; roughly four fifths occur once, and the top ten carry about 0.8%. The sort gate was single viable CD3+CD4+CD8-CD45RO+ cells for memory CD4+ T cells. The TCR comes from an adult in good health and CMV-seronegative. The chain uses TRBV19 and TRBJ1-1; D gene ambiguous. The sequencing sample was made of memory CD4+ T cells from blood. CDR3: CASSILGSDTEAFF. The CDR3 DNA reads TGTGCCAGTAGTATCTTGGGGAGCGACACTGAAGCTTTCTTT.